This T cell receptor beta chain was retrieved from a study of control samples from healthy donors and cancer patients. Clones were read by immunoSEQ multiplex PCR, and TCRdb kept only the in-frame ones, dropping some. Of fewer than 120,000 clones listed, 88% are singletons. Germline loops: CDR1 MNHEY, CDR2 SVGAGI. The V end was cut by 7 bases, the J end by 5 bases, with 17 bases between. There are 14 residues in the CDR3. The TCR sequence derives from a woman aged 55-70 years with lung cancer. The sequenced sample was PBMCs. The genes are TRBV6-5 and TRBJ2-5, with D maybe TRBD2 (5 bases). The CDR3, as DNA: TGTGCCAGCAAGATGGACTTACAAGCGGAGACCCAGTACTTC. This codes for CASKMDLQAETQYF.